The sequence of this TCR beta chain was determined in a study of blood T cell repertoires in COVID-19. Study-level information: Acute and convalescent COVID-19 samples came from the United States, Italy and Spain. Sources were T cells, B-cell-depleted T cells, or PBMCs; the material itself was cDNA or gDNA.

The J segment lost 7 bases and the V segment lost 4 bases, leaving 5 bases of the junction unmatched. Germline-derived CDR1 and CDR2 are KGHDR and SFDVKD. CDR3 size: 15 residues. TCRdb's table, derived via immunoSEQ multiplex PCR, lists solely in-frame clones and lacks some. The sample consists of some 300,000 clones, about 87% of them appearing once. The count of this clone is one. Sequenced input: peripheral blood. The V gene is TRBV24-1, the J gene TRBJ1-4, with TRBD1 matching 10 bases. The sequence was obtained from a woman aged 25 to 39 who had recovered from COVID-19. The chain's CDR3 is CATSEGTGAGEKLFF. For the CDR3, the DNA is TGTGCCACCAGTGAAGGGACAGGGGCGGGTGAAAAACTGTTTTTT.